This T cell receptor beta chain emerged from a study of blood T cell repertoires in COVID-19. Donors were grouped by their self-reported clinical history. This table comes from immunoSEQ multiplex PCR, and its TCRdb copy is limited to in-frame clones, with some not included. The sample records about 220,000 clones, about 79% being singletons. The V and J ends lost 1 base and 0 bases respectively, with 9 bases between them. Per germline, CDR1 SGHAT and CDR2 FQNNGV. The CDR3 covers 15 residues. The chain is built from TRBV11-2 and TRBJ1-2; D is unclear. Sequences were obtained from PBMCs or T cells enriched from blood (not recorded which). This TCR was sampled from a woman aged 60-70 years who had recovered from COVID-19. This chain's CDR3 is CASSLGAGTNYGYTF. CDR3 coding DNA: TGTGCCAGCAGCTTAGGGGCCGGGACTAACTATGGCTACACCTTC.